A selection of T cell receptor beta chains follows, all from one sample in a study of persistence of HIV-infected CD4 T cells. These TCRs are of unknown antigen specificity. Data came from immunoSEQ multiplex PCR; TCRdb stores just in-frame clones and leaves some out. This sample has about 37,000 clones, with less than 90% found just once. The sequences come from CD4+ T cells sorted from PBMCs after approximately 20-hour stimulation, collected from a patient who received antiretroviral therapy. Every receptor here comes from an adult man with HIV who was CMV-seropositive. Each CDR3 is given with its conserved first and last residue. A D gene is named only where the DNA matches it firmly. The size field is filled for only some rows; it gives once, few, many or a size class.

CDR3 DNA: TGTGCCAGCAGCTCCGACATCCTCCCCTACGAGCAGTACTTC
CDR3 protein: CASSSDILPYEQYF
clone size: once
V gene: TRBV7-8
D gene: -
CDR3 length: 14
J gene: TRBJ2-7

CDR3 DNA: TGTGCCATCACGCGCGGCCGCAAGAACACTGAAGCTTTCTTT
CDR3 protein: CAITRGRKNTEAFF
clone size: -
V gene: TRBV7-9
D gene: -
CDR3 length: 14
J gene: TRBJ1-1

CDR3 DNA: TGTGCCAGCAGAGGACAGGTGAACACCGGGGAGCTGTTTTTT
CDR3 protein: CASRGQVNTGELFF
clone size: few
V gene: TRBV28
D gene: TRBD1
CDR3 length: 14
J gene: TRBJ2-2

CDR3 DNA: TGCAGCGTTCGGACGGACAGCAATCAGCCCCAGCATTTT
CDR3 protein: CSVRTDSNQPQHF
clone size: once
V gene: TRBV29-1
D gene: -
CDR3 length: 13
J gene: TRBJ1-5

CDR3 DNA: TGTGCCAGCGGGGACAGGGCCTACGAGCAGTACTTC
CDR3 protein: CASGDRAYEQYF
clone size: -
V gene: TRBV28
D gene: TRBD1
CDR3 length: 12
J gene: TRBJ2-7

CDR3 DNA: TGTGCCAGCAGCTGGGACAGGGGGCTATACGAGCAGTACTTC
CDR3 protein: CASSWDRGLYEQYF
clone size: -
V gene: TRBV5-6
D gene: TRBD1
CDR3 length: 14
J gene: TRBJ2-7

CDR3 DNA: TGCGCCAGCAGCCTGGGACTAGCGGGGACTAGCACAGATACGCAGTATTTT
CDR3 protein: CASSLGLAGTSTDTQYF
clone size: -
V gene: TRBV5-1
D gene: TRBD2
CDR3 length: 17
J gene: TRBJ2-3

CDR3 DNA: TGTGCCAGCAGCCCAGGACTAGCGGGGGCCCAAGGGGAGCTGTTTTTT
CDR3 protein: CASSPGLAGAQGELFF
clone size: -
V gene: TRBV7-9
D gene: TRBD2
CDR3 length: 16
J gene: TRBJ2-2

CDR3 DNA: TGTGCCAGCAGCTCCGGTGAGGGAAGGGGAAAACTGTTTTTT
CDR3 protein: CASSSGEGRGKLFF
clone size: -
V gene: TRBV9
D gene: -
CDR3 length: 14
J gene: TRBJ1-4

CDR3 DNA: TGTGCCAGCAGTACGTACTACAGGGACCTCTCCGAGCAGTACTTC
CDR3 protein: CASSTYYRDLSEQYF
clone size: few
V gene: TRBV27
D gene: -
CDR3 length: 15
J gene: TRBJ2-7

CDR3 DNA: TGTGCCAGTAGTCCCACAAGAGTCGGCACCATATATTTT
CDR3 protein: CASSPTRVGTIYF
clone size: -
V gene: TRBV19
D gene: -
CDR3 length: 13
J gene: TRBJ1-3